The 21 T cell receptor beta chains presented below share a single source sample, sequenced in a study of molecular identifiers for immune sequencing clone quantification. TCRdb reanalysed the PCR reads using MiXCR and keeps one entry per CDR3 protein. The table includes hundreds of thousands of distinct CDR3 sequences, about 25% detected once. The sequenced sample consisted of naive CD8+ T cells from blood, with Jurkat cell RNA spiked in. This sample's subset: FACS-sorted CD8+CD4-CCR7+CD45RA+ naive T cells. The receptors originated from a human donor in good health. Some libraries in this study had Jurkat cell RNA spiked in.

This clonotype was found a few times. This chain joins TRBV28 and TRBJ2-7; D unresolved. V was pared by 6 bases and J by 3 bases, with 15 bases between. CDR3 size: 14 residues. CDR1 is MDHEN and CDR2 is SYDVKM in the germline V gene. The CDR3 region is CASSRDETLYEQYF. In nucleotides, the CDR3 is TGTGCCAGCAGCCGAGACGAGACGCTCTACGAGCAGTACTTC.

Details on this clonotype: A much larger clone differs from this one at a single base, so this may be a read error. This chain joins TRBV27 and TRBJ2-3, with 8 bases identical to TRBD2. Germline lookup yields CDR1 MNHEY and CDR2 SMNVEV (reference sequence). The CDR3 covers 15 residues. DNA for the CDR3: TGTGCCAGCAGTTTATTGGGCGGGGGGTCAGATACGGAGTATTTT. It specifies CASSLLGGGSDTEYF.

This clonotype was picked up a small number of times. The J gene is TRBJ2-3, the V gene TRBV20-1, with TRBD2 identical over 7 bases. This CDR3 has 18 residues. Germline V CDR1 and CDR2: DFQATT, SNEGSKA (reference sequence). V lost 6 bases, J lost 0 bases, and 18 bases stayed unmatched. CDR3 sequence (DNA): TGCAGTGCCTTAAGCCTAAGGGTGGCGGGAGTTAGCACAGATACGCAGTATTTT. Translating it yields CSALSLRVAGVSTDTQYF.

The chain uses TRBV3-1 and TRBJ2-2; 7 bases agree with TRBD2. The trim removed 1 base at V and 4 bases at J, leaving 6 bases unmatched. Germline V lookup: CDR1 LGHDT, CDR2 YNNKEL (reference sequence). The CDR3 sequence is 16 residues long. CDR3 amino acids: CASSQVGAGPTGELFF. DNA for the CDR3: TGTGCCAGCAGCCAAGTAGGAGCGGGACCCACCGGGGAGCTGTTTTTT.

The table lists this clonotype with a few counts. This could be a read error, since a much larger clone is one nucleotide away. The V call is TRBV7-2, the J call TRBJ2-3, with TRBD1 matching over 7 bases. CDR3 size: 15 residues. Germline-derived CDR1 and CDR2 are SGHTA and FQGNSA. The CDR3, as DNA: TGTGCCAGCAGCCCCGGGACAGCTAGCACAGATACGAAGTATTTT. Its protein product is CASSPGTASTDTKYF.

A note on this clonotype: This may be a read error: a much more frequent sequence differs by one nucleotide. The gene calls are TRBV14 and TRBJ2-3; D possibly corresponds to TRBD2 (7 bases). The V and J ends lost 3 bases and 4 bases respectively, with 14 bases between them. CDR1 is SGHDN and CDR2 is FVKESK in the germline V gene. CDR3 size: 15 residues. This CDR3 is CASSHGDTSADTQYF. The DNA of the CDR3 is TGTGCCAGCAGCCACGGGGACACTAGCGCAGATACGCAGTATTTT.

The genes are TRBV5-1 and TRBJ2-1; 7 nucleotides match TRBD1. The length of the CDR3 is 16 residues. V was pared by 4 bases and J by 0 bases, with 7 bases of the junction left unmatched. Germline assignment: CDR1 SGHRS and CDR2 YFSETQ. CDR3 residues: CASSPAGTASYNEQFF. In nucleotides, the CDR3 is TGCGCCAGCAGCCCAGCCGGGACAGCCTCCTACAATGAGCAGTTCTTC.

This clonotype has more than one count but fewer than ten. A much larger clone lies one base from this, so it may be a read error. This chain links TRBV29-1 with TRBJ1-1; D not certain. Germline V gives CDR1 SQVTM, CDR2 ANQGSEA. The CDR3 consists of 17 residues. The CDR3 DNA is TGCAGCGTTGAAGAGGGTTGGGCGGGGAGGTACCGCACTAAAGCTTTCTTT. This gives the protein CSVEEGWAGRYRTKAFF.

This clonotype was counted between two and nine times. J is TRBJ2-5 and V is TRBV4-3; D is ambiguous. The CDR3 covers 15 residues. Per germline, CDR1 LGHNA and CDR2 YSLEER. The V gene lost 0 bases and the J gene lost 2 bases, with 10 bases spanning the gap. The CDR3 sequence is CASSQEAGWQETQYF. CDR3 in DNA: TGCGCCAGCAGCCAAGAGGCTGGGTGGCAAGAGACCCAGTACTTC.

The genes are TRBV11-2 and TRBJ2-5, with TRBD1 identical over 8 bases. Germline V lookup: CDR1 SGHAT, CDR2 FQNNGV. This CDR3 is built from 15 residues. The V and J ends lost 6 bases and 4 bases, in that order; junction bases with no gene match: 10. The CDR3 coding sequence is TGTGCCAGCAGTTACAGCAGGGGGCCTGGAGAGACCCAGTACTTC. Protein sequence: CASSYSRGPGETQYF.

The chain recombines TRBV7-2 with TRBJ2-7; tentative D call: TRBD2 (6 bases). The CDR3 has 16 amino acids. The V and J ends lost 6 bases and 2 bases respectively, with 20 bases between them. The germline CDR1 and CDR2 sequences are SGHTA and FQGNSA. This chain's CDR3 is CASSMNLAEETYEQYF. The CDR3 region has the DNA TGTGCCAGCAGTATGAACTTAGCGGAAGAAACCTACGAGCAGTACTTC.

To note about this clonotype: The conserved phenylalanine or tryptophan normally closing the CDR3 is absent here, so this likely arose from a read error. V is TRBV6-5 and J is TRBJ2-1; no reliable D call. Germline CDR1 MNHEY, CDR2 SVGAGI. V was cut by 5 bases and J by 4 bases, with 12 bases left in between. The CDR3 has 14 residues. The chain's CDR3 is CASSRAQLYNEQFL. The CDR3 DNA reads TGTGCCAGCAGTAGGGCCCAGCTGTACAATGAGCAGTTCCTC.

On this clonotype itself: A much bigger clone sits one base away, suggesting this may be a read error. The chain has TRBV7-6 and TRBJ2-7; perhaps TRBD1 as D (6 bases). CDR1 is SGHVS and CDR2 is FNYEAQ in the germline V gene. The CDR3 loop spans 13 amino acids. CDR3 loop: CVSSQAGQYEQYF. The CDR3 bases are TGTGTCAGCAGCCAGGCCGGACAGTACGAGCAGTACTTC.

J is TRBJ1-2 and V is TRBV11-2, with D possibly TRBD1 on 6 matching bases. The germline V gene encodes CDR1 SGHAT and CDR2 FQNNGV. This CDR3 has 16 residues. The V and J ends lost 6 bases and 1 base respectively, with 18 bases between them. The CDR3, as DNA: TGTGCCAGCAGTTCGTGGGGGGCGCTGGATAACTATGGCTACACCTTC. Its protein is CASSSWGALDNYGYTF.

This CDR3 reads CSVIGGPQTYEQYF. The CDR3, as DNA: TGCAGCGTAATAGGGGGCCCCCAAACCTACGAGCAGTACTTC. The V gene is TRBV29-1, the J gene TRBJ2-7; 7 bases agree with TRBD1. CDR3 length equals 14 residues. Looked up from germline, CDR1 is SQVTM and CDR2 is ANQGSEA. J gave up 2 bases and V 6 bases, and 10 bases lay outside the gene matches.

Many counts were recorded for this clonotype. The V gene is TRBV29-1, the J gene TRBJ2-3; TRBD2 matches 8 bases. The CDR3 consists of 15 residues. V dropped 3 bases and J dropped 6; count of bases not matched to a gene: 11. CDR1 SQVTM and CDR2 ANQGSEA come from the germline V gene. For the CDR3, the DNA is TGCAGCGTTGATTCCGGGACTAGGAAATGGGATACGCAGTATTTT. This codes for CSVDSGTRKWDTQYF.

The chain uses TRBV6-1 and TRBJ2-1; TRBD2 agrees at 9 bases. This CDR3 is built from 16 residues. J gave up 5 bases and V 7 bases, and 12 bases lay outside the gene matches. Germline CDR1 and CDR2: MNHNS and SASEGT. The CDR3 loop reads CASNPTTRGGHNEQFF. The DNA for the CDR3 is TGTGCCAGCAACCCGACCACGCGGGGGGGCCACAATGAGCAGTTCTTC.

Worth noting for this clonotype: With a much larger clone just one base away, this may be a read error. The rearrangement links TRBV7-9 to TRBJ2-5; the match to TRBD1 covers 11 bases. The CDR3 covers 13 residues. Looked up from germline, CDR1 is SEHNR and CDR2 is FQNEAQ (reference sequence). The CDR3 DNA reads as TGTATCGGGACAGGGGGGAACCAAGAGACCCAGTACTTC. Protein sequence: CIGTGGNQETQYF.

This clonotype was detected many times. The V and J genes are TRBV2 and TRBJ2-1; D might be TRBD2 (5 bases). CDR3 length: 14 residues. Germline CDR1 SNHLY, CDR2 FYNNEI. Trimming removed 6 bases at V and 3 bases at J, with 12 bases between. The CDR3 bases are TGTGCCAGCAGGGACTTCTCTGTCTACAATGAGCAGTTCTTC. It encodes CASRDFSVYNEQFF. The variable domain in full, completed from reference TRBV2 and TRBJ2-1, reads EPEVTQTPSHQVTQMGQEVILRCVPISNHLYFYWYRQILGQKVEFLVSFYNNEISEKSEIFDDQFSVERPDGSNFTLKIRSTKLEDSAMYFCASRDFSVYNEQFFGPGTRLTVL.

This clonotype showed up many times. V is TRBV30 and J is TRBJ1-1, with a weak D call TRBD1 (5 bases). The V gene's germline CDR1 is GTSNPN and CDR2 SVGIG (reference sequence). The CDR3 runs to 14 residues. The germline V and J ends were trimmed by 4 bases and 2 bases, with 14 bases remaining between them. Here the CDR3 reads CAWTLRDRNTEAFF. CDR3 sequence (DNA): TGTGCCTGGACCCTACGGGACCGAAACACTGAAGCTTTCTTT. The full variable domain, with the rest looked up from reference TRBV30 and TRBJ1-1, is SQTIHQWPATLVQPVGSPLSLECTVEGTSNPNLYWYRQAAGRGLQLLFYSVGIGQISSEVPQNLSASRPQDRQFILSSKKLLLSDSGFYLCAWTLRDRNTEAFFGQGTRLTVV.

Notes on this clonotype: One junction end disagrees with the germline gene, perhaps due to a read error. The chain employs TRBV7-2 and TRBJ1-2, with 8 positions matching TRBD1. This CDR3 comprises 14 residues. Germline values: CDR1 SGHTA, CDR2 FQGNSA. For the CDR3, the DNA is TGTGCCGGCAGCTTTGGGCAGGGGGCTGAGGGCTACACCTTC. Its protein is CAGSFGQGAEGYTF. The variable domain in full, completed from reference TRBV7-2 and TRBJ1-2, reads GAGVSQSPSNKVTEKGKDVELRCDPISGHTALYWYRQSLGQGLEFLIYFQGNSAPDKSGLPSDRFSAERTGGSVSTLTIQRTQQEDSAVYLCAGSFGQGAEGYTFGSGTRLTVV.